The rows below give T cell receptor beta chains drawn from one sample of a study of shared clonotypes between healthy human individuals. Produced via immunoSEQ multiplex PCR; TCRdb's table is partial and in-frame only. The sample has some 2.1 million clones; about 95% are singletons. What was sequenced was naive CD8+ T cells sorted from blood. These receptors all stem from a man in his late teens or twenties in good health. The CDR3 runs from the conserved cysteine through the conserved F or W. D genes are given only for firm matches. The size field is filled for only some rows; it gives once, few, many or a size class.

TRBJ1-2	NA	TRBV15	NA	CATSRDTPGFNGYTF	TGTGCCACCAGCAGAGATACGCCAGGGTTTAATGGCTACACCTTC
TRBJ2-2	NA	TRBV14	once	CASRLQAGAFDSSNTGELFF	TGTGCCAGCAGACTGCAAGCAGGGGCTTTCGACTCCTCGAACACCGGGGAGCTGTTTTTT
TRBJ2-1	TRBD2	TRBV19	once	CATQAGAVEQFF	TGTGCCACCCAAGCGGGAGCCGTTGAGCAGTTCTTC
TRBJ2-7	NA	TRBV7-8	NA	CASSLGEYEQYF	TGTGCCAGCAGCTTAGGGGAGTACGAGCAGTACTTC
TRBJ2-5	TRBD2	TRBV5-4	NA	CASSFGLAGGIQETQYF	TGTGCCAGCAGCTTCGGACTAGCGGGGGGGATTCAAGAGACCCAGTACTTC
TRBJ1-2	NA	TRBV6-1	NA	CASSDWGTEGYTF	TGTGCCAGCAGTGACTGGGGGACGGAGGGCTACACCTTC
TRBJ2-7	NA	TRBV7-8	NA	CASSLEAGAYEQYF	TGTGCCAGCAGCTTAGAAGCGGGTGCCTACGAGCAGTACTTC
TRBJ2-7	NA	TRBV19	NA	CASSGPHGEQYF	TGTGCCAGTTCCGGGCCCCACGGCGAGCAGTACTTC
TRBJ1-5	NA	TRBV7-7	NA	CASSLWGGNQPQHF	TGTGCTAGCAGCTTATGGGGCGGGAATCAGCCCCAGCATTTT
TRBJ2-3	NA	TRBV5-4	NA	CASSPDRSTDTQYF	TGTGCCAGCAGCCCGGACCGGTCCACAGATACGCAGTATTTT
TRBJ1-2	TRBD1	TRBV5-6	once	CASTPQGTYGYTF	TGTGCCAGCACTCCACAGGGGACCTATGGCTACACCTTC
TRBJ2-7	TRBD1	TRBV4-1	once	CASSQKKEDRGHYEQYF	TGCGCCAGCAGCCAAAAGAAGGAGGACAGGGGGCACTACGAGCAGTACTTC
TRBJ2-1	NA	TRBV6-5	NA	CASSQDSYNEQFF	TGTGCCAGCAGTCAGGACTCCTACAATGAGCAGTTCTTC
TRBJ2-7	NA	TRBV6-1	NA	CASSLLTLSYEQYF	TGTGCCAGCAGCCTCCTGACACTTTCCTACGAGCAGTACTTC
TRBJ2-2	TRBD2	TRBV6-5	NA	CASGPGTRDTGELFF	TGTGCCAGCGGCCCCGGGACTAGGGACACCGGGGAGCTGTTTTTT
TRBJ2-5	NA	TRBV6-6	NA	CASSPRETQYF	TGTGCCAGCAGCCCCAGGGAGACCCAGTACTTC
TRBJ1-1	NA	TRBV18	NA	CASSLTSDSNTEAFF	TGTGCCAGCTCACTCACCTCCGACAGTAACACTGAAGCTTTCTTT
TRBJ2-7	NA	TRBV9	NA	CASSPGGGISSYEQYF	TGTGCCAGCAGCCCAGGAGGGGGCATAAGCTCCTACGAGCAGTACTTC
TRBJ2-1	TRBD1	TRBV6-1	NA	CASSHPGQGYNEQFF	TGTGCCAGCAGTCATCCGGGACAGGGCTACAATGAGCAGTTCTTC
TRBJ2-7	NA	TRBV2	NA	CASSDISFEQYF	TGTGCCAGCAGTGATATCAGTTTCGAGCAGTACTTC
TRBJ1-4	NA	TRBV27	NA	CASSWTWGETNEKLFF	TGTGCCAGCAGTTGGACTTGGGGGGAGACTAATGAAAAACTGTTTTTT
TRBJ1-4	NA	TRBV9	NA	CASSDRDIGYATNEKLFF	TGTGCCAGCAGCGACCGGGACATTGGGTACGCAACTAATGAAAAACTGTTTTTT
TRBJ2-7	NA	TRBV2	NA	CASDEGRGGYEQYF	TGTGCCAGCGACGAGGGCAGGGGTGGGTACGAGCAGTACTTC